The TCR beta chain described here comes from a study of T cell clones after liver transplantation. Overall study context: TCRbeta sequencing after a pre-transplant mixed lymphocyte reaction identified graft-donor-reactive clones, later tracked in post-transplant blood.

This table comes from immunoSEQ multiplex PCR, and its TCRdb copy is limited to in-frame clones, with some not included. The profile covers tens of thousands of clones, with roughly 80% appearing a single time and about 0.79% taken by the ten largest. CDR1 SGHTA and CDR2 FQGNSA come from the germline V gene. The V and J ends lost 5 bases and 7 bases, in that order; junction bases with no gene match: 4. CDR3 length equals 14 residues. Regarding the study as a whole: A larger donor-reactive than third-party decline suggested partial antigen-specific deletion. Graft donor-reactive T cells possibly entered the graft instead of undergoing deletion. The donor-reactive repertoire was only partly measurable in a couple of subjects, lacking donor cells.

Comment on this clone: What it binds is unknown.

This receptor was identified in a human patient who received a liver transplant. Some T cells may possibly be graft donor cells. The J gene is TRBJ2-1, the V gene TRBV7-2; 11 nucleotides align to TRBD2. The starting material was CD4+ T cells from blood, obtained 12 months after liver transplant. Here the CDR3 DNA reads TGTGCCAGCAGCCCACGACTAGCGGGGAATGAGCAGTTCTTC. This sequence encodes CASSPRLAGNEQFF. The complete variable domain, with remaining parts taken from reference TRBV7-2 and TRBJ2-1, reads GAGVSQSPSNKVTEKGKDVELRCDPISGHTALYWYRQSLGQGLEFLIYFQGNSAPDKSGLPSDRFSAERTGGSVSTLTIQRTQQEDSAVYLCASSPRLAGNEQFFGPGTRLTVL.